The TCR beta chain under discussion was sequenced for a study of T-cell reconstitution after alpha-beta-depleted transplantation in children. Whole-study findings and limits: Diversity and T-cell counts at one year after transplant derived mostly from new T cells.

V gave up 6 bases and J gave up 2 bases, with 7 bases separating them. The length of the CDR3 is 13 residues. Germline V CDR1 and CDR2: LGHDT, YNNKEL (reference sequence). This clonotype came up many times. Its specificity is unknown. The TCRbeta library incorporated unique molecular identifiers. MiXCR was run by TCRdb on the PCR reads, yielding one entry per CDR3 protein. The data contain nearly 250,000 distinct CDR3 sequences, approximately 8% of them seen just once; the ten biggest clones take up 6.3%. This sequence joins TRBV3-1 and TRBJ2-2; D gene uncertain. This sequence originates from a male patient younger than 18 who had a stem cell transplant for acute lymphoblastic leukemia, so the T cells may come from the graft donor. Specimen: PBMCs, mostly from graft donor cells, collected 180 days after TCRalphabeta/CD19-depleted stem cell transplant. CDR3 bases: TGTGCCAGCAGGCCCAGAAACACCGGGGAGCTGTTTTTT. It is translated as CASRPRNTGELFF.